These 19 T cell receptor beta chains originate from one sample sequenced in a study of shared clonotypes between healthy human individuals. The method was immunoSEQ multiplex PCR; TCRdb's version includes in-frame clones alone and lacks a portion of them. In the table there are hundreds of thousands of clones, approximately 74% of which are singletons. Sequencing was carried out using memory CD4+ T cells sorted from blood. This sample's subset: CD45RA-negative fraction. The receptors were gathered from a woman aged 30 to 39 in good health.

This clone has a single count. V is TRBV1 and J is TRBJ2-7; TRBD2 is the table's D call and was not checked against the DNA. TRBV1 is listed as a pseudogene. The length of the CDR3 is 17 residues. DNA for the CDR3: TGCACCAGCAGCCATCCCACACGGGGTGCAGTCTCCTACGAGCAGTACTTC. Amino acids: CTSSHPTRGAVSYEQYF.

As for this clone: Other DNA sequences in the same sample also yield this CDR3. This chain connects TRBV11-2 to TRBJ2-7; TRBD1 agrees at 7 bases. V was clipped by 4 bases and J by 6 bases; unmatched bases: 6. Germline CDR1 is SGHAT and CDR2 is FQNNGV. The CDR3 is 13 amino acids. CDR3 in DNA: TGTGCCAGCAGCTCCTGGGACAGAGGCGAGCAGTACTTC. It yields the protein CASSSWDRGEQYF.

The genes are TRBV5-1 and TRBJ1-1, with D possibly being TRBD1 (5 bases). V dropped 0 bases and J dropped 0 bases, with 12 bases sitting between them. Germline V CDR1 and CDR2: SGHRS, YFSETQ. There are 16 residues in the CDR3. The CDR3 DNA follows: TGCGCCAGCAGCTTGGGTCACGAGGGGATGAACACTGAAGCTTTCTTT. Its translation: CASSLGHEGMNTEAFF.

J is TRBJ2-5 and V is TRBV5-1; 10 bases are a match to TRBD1. The CDR3 loop spans 13 amino acids. From germline, CDR1 is SGHRS and CDR2 YFSETQ. The V and J ends lost 4 bases and 9 bases, in that order; junction bases with no gene match: 6. The CDR3 DNA reads as TGCGCCAGCAGCGGGGACAGGGGTTTCTCCCAGTACTTC. Translating gives CASSGDRGFSQYF. The whole variable domain, filled in from reference TRBV5-1 and TRBJ2-5, reads KAGVTQTPRYLIKTRGQQVTLSCSPISGHRSVSWYQQTPGQGLQFLFEYFSETQRNKGNFPGRFSGRQFSNSRSEMNVSTLELGDSALYLCASSGDRGFSQYFGPGTRLLVL.

This clone was counted many times. The same CDR3 arises from other DNA sequences in this sample as well. The chain has TRBV15 and TRBJ2-1, with D uncertain. This CDR3 comprises 12 residues. The V and J ends lost 0 bases and 9 bases respectively, with 6 bases between them. Per the germline V gene, CDR1 is LNHNV and CDR2 is YYDKDF (reference sequence). For the CDR3, the DNA is TGTGCCACCAGCAGAGAAGCCGCTGAGCAGTTCTTC. Translation: CATSREAAEQFF.

The table lists this clone with many counts. The gene calls are TRBV5-6 and TRBJ2-7; 10 bases align to TRBD2. Germline V gene sequence: CDR1 SGHDT, CDR2 YYEEEE. V dropped 3 bases and J dropped 0; count of bases not matched to a gene: 6. The CDR3 extends over 16 amino acids. The CDR3 sequence is CASSYGLADNSYEQYF. The DNA for the CDR3 is TGTGCCAGCAGCTACGGACTAGCGGATAACTCCTACGAGCAGTACTTC. Together with reference TRBV5-6 and TRBJ2-7, the CDR3 gives the full variable domain: DAGVTQSPTHLIKTRGQQVTLRCSPKSGHDTVSWYQQALGQGPQFIFQYYEEEERQRGNFPDRFSGHQFPNYSSELNVNALLLGDSALYLCASSYGLADNSYEQYFGPGTRLTVT.

The chain employs TRBV19 and TRBJ1-5, with a possible D match to TRBD1 (5 bases). CDR1 and CDR2 (germline): LNHDA, SQIVND (reference sequence). Trimming took 3 bases from V and 6 from J, leaving 9 bases between them. The CDR3 has 13 amino acids. CDR3 DNA: TGTGCCAGTAGTATCGGGGCCTCTCAGCCCCAGCATTTT. This translates into CASSIGASQPQHF.

The rearrangement uses TRBV6-6 and TRBJ2-7; D is undetermined. Germline loops: CDR1 MNHNY, CDR2 SVGAGI (reference sequence). The CDR3 runs to 13 residues. Trimming left V 6 bases short and J 0 bases short, with 9 bases between. In nucleotides, the CDR3 is TGTGCCAGCAGCTCCTGGGACTCCTACGAGCAGTACTTC. This codes for CASSSWDSYEQYF.

This chain joins TRBV5-4 and TRBJ2-1, with D perhaps matching TRBD2 (6 bases). Germline-derived CDR1 and CDR2 are SGHNT and YYREEE (reference sequence). Trimming removed 0 bases from V and 10 bases from J, with 11 bases in between. This CDR3 has 13 amino acids. The CDR3 bases are TGTGCCAGCAGCTTGGCGGGAGTCGGGGAGCAGTTCTTC. Translating gives CASSLAGVGEQFF.

V is TRBV21-1 and J is TRBJ1-5. TRBV21-1 is noted as a pseudogene. CDR3 length: 13 amino acids. CDR3 nucleotide sequence: TGTGCCAGCAGCAATCGGGGTAATCAGCCCCAGCATTTT. This gives the protein CASSNRGNQPQHF.

This chain links TRBV2 with TRBJ2-2; TRBD1 or TRBD2 may be the D gene (5 bases each). V lost 7 bases to trimming and J lost 4 bases, with 22 bases between them. The CDR3 is 17 residues long. Germline CDR1 is SNHLY and CDR2 is FYNNEI. CDR3 bases: TGTGCCAGCAACCCGGCGTGGGGGTCGGCGGTCACCGGGGAGCTGTTTTTT. Its translation: CASNPAWGSAVTGELFF.

This CDR3 is CATQGLAGVDEQFF. The CDR3 nucleotides are TGTGCCACCCAAGGACTAGCGGGAGTGGATGAGCAGTTCTTC. V usage is TRBV10-3 and J usage is TRBJ2-1; 13 bases match TRBD2. The CDR3 spans 14 residues. After removal of 10 bases from V and 8 bases from J, the junction contained 8 bases not matched to a gene. Germline lookup yields CDR1 ENHRY and CDR2 SYGVKD.

The genes are TRBV4-2 and TRBJ2-5; D gene ambiguous. This CDR3 region has 16 residues. With 0 bases removed from V and 2 bases from J, the gap between germline ends came to 13 bases. In germline, CDR1 is LGHNA, CDR2 YNFKEQ. CDR3 protein: CASSQDGTRRQETQYF. CDR3 in DNA: TGTGCCAGCAGCCAAGATGGTACAAGACGACAAGAGACCCAGTACTTC.

As DNA, the CDR3 is TGTGCCAGCAGCTTAGAGGGGACCAACACTGAAGCTTTCTTT. Translating it yields CASSLEGTNTEAFF. This chain connects TRBV11-3 to TRBJ1-1; maybe TRBD1 (5 bases). This CDR3 spans 14 amino acids. The ends were cut back, 0 bases at V and 2 bases at J, with 7 bases in the middle. Per the germline V gene, CDR1 is SGHNT and CDR2 is YENEEA. The variable domain in full, with the rest retrieved from reference TRBV11-3 and TRBJ1-1, is EAGVVQSPRYKIIEKKQPVAFWCNPISGHNTLYWYLQNLGQGPELLIRYENEEAVDDSQLPKDRFSAERLKGVDSTLKIQPAELGDSAVYLCASSLEGTNTEAFFGQGTRLTVV.

Note on this clone: This same CDR3 is encoded by further DNA sequences in the sample. The V gene is TRBV5-1, the J gene TRBJ2-1; a possible D gene is TRBD1 (6 bases). V lost 0 bases to trimming and J lost 4 bases, with 8 bases between them. The germline V gene encodes CDR1 SGHRS and CDR2 YFSETQ. The CDR3 contains 14 residues. As DNA, the CDR3 is TGCGCCAGCAGCTTGGTAGGACAGTACAATGAGCAGTTCTTC. This gives the protein CASSLVGQYNEQFF.

This clone was seen just once. The J gene is TRBJ2-1, the V gene TRBV30, with 10 bases fitting TRBD2. The CDR3 length is 17 residues. V shed 1 base, J shed 2 bases, and the junction held 8 bases outside the gene matches. Per the germline V gene, CDR1 is GTSNPN and CDR2 is SVGIG (reference sequence). CDR3 DNA sequence: TGTGCCTGGAGTGAGACGAGCGGGAGGGGGCCCTACAATGAGCAGTTCTTC. Translating it yields CAWSETSGRGPYNEQFF.

J is TRBJ2-7 and V is TRBV5-1; 9 positions agree with TRBD1. After removal of 5 bases from V and 2 bases from J, the junction contained 11 bases not matched to a gene. This CDR3 contains 16 residues. Germline CDR1 reads SGHRS; CDR2 reads YFSETQ. CDR3 in amino acids: CASRRARTGAPYEQYF. The CDR3 DNA follows: TGCGCCAGCAGAAGGGCCAGGACAGGGGCCCCCTACGAGCAGTACTTC. The variable domain in full, completed from reference TRBV5-1 and TRBJ2-7, reads KAGVTQTPRYLIKTRGQQVTLSCSPISGHRSVSWYQQTPGQGLQFLFEYFSETQRNKGNFPGRFSGRQFSNSRSEMNVSTLELGDSALYLCASRRARTGAPYEQYFGPGTRLTVT.

This clone appeared once. This sequence joins TRBV29-1 and TRBJ2-5, with TRBD2 matching 12 bases. The germline gives CDR1 SQVTM, CDR2 ANQGSEA. V gave up 6 bases and J gave up 5 bases; unmatched junction bases: 10. This CDR3 has 15 amino acids. Written as DNA, the CDR3 is TGCAGCGTGTGGACTAGCGGGGACTTGGGGGAGACCCAGTACTTC. The encoded protein is CSVWTSGDLGETQYF.

This clone was seen more than once but under ten times. V gene TRBV2 combines with J gene TRBJ2-1; 7 bases are a match to TRBD2. The trim removed 8 bases at V and 7 bases at J, leaving 11 bases unmatched. CDR1 is SNHLY, CDR2 FYNNEI, per germline. The CDR3 length is 14 residues. The CDR3 DNA sequence: TGTGCCAGCCGGAAGGAAGCCGGGGGGAATGAGCAGTTCTTC. It codes for CASRKEAGGNEQFF.